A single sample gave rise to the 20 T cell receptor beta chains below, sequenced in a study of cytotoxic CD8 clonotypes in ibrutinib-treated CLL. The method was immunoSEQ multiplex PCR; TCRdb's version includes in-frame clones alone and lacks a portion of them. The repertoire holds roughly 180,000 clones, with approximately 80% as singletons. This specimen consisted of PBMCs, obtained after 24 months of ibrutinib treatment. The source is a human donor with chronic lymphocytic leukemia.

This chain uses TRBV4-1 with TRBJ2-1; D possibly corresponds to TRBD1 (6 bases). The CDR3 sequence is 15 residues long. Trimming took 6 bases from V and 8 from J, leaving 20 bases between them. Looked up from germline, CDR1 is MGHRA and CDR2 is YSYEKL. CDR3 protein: CASRQGATSAYEQFF. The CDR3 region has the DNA TGCGCCAGCAGACAGGGCGCAACTAGTGCATATGAGCAGTTCTTC.

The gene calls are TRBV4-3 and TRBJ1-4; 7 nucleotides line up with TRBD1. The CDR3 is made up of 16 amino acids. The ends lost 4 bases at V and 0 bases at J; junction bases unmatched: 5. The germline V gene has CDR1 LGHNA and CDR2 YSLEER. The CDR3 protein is CASSLRTGATNEKLFF. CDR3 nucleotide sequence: TGCGCCAGCAGCCTTAGGACAGGCGCAACTAATGAAAAACTGTTTTTT.

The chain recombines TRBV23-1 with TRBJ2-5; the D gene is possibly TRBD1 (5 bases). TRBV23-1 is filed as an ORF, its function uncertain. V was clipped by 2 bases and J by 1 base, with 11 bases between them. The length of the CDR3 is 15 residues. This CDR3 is CASSQNPDIQETQYF. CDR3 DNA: TGCGCCAGCAGTCAAAACCCGGACATCCAAGAGACCCAGTACTTC.

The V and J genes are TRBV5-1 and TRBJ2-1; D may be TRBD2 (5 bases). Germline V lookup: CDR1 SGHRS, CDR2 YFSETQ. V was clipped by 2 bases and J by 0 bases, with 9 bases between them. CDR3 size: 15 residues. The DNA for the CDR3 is TGCGCCAGCAGCTTAGGCACTAGCTCCTACAATGAGCAGTTCTTC. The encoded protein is CASSLGTSSYNEQFF.

The CDR3 DNA reads as TGCGCCAGCAGCCCGCAACCCGGGACGGGGTTTGGTGGCTACACCTTC. Encoded protein: CASSPQPGTGFGGYTF. The rearrangement joins TRBV5-1 to TRBJ1-2; D may be TRBD1 (5 bases). The V end was cut by 4 bases, the J end by 7 bases, with 23 bases between. This CDR3 has 16 amino acids. Germline assignment: CDR1 SGHRS and CDR2 YFSETQ.

The CDR3 region is CASSRRQGAYEQYF. The CDR3 DNA is TGTGCCAGCAGCCGGAGACAGGGGGCCTACGAGCAGTACTTC. This chain uses TRBV5-8 with TRBJ2-7, with TRBD1 identical over 9 bases. Germline values: CDR1 SGHTS, CDR2 YDEGEE. Trimming cost V 4 bases and J 2 bases; bases outside gene matches: 4. The CDR3 totals 14 residues. The entire variable domain, with the rest obtained from reference TRBV5-8 and TRBJ2-7, is as follows: EAGVTQSPTHLIKTRGQQATLRCSPISGHTSVYWYQQALGLGLQFLLWYDEGEERNRGNFPPRFSGRQFPNYSSELNVNALELEDSALYLCASSRRQGAYEQYFGPGTRLTVT.

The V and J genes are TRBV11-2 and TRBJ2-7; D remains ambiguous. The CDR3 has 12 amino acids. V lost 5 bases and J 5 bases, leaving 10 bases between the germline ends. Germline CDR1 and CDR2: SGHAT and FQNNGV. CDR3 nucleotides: TGTGCCAGCAGCGGCCTCCGGGACGAGCAGTACTTC. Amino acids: CASSGLRDEQYF.

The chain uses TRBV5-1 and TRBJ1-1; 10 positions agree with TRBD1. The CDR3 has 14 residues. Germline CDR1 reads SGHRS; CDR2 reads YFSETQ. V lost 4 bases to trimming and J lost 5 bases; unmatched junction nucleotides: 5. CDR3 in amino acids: CASSGGQGKTEAFF. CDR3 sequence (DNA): TGCGCCAGCAGCGGGGGACAGGGGAAGACTGAAGCTTTCTTT. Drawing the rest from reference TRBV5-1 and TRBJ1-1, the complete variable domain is KAGVTQTPRYLIKTRGQQVTLSCSPISGHRSVSWYQQTPGQGLQFLFEYFSETQRNKGNFPGRFSGRQFSNSRSEMNVSTLELGDSALYLCASSGGQGKTEAFFGQGTRLTVV.

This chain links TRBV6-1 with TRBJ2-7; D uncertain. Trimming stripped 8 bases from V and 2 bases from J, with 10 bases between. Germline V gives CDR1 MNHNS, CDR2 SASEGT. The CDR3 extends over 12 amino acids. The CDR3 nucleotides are TGTGCCAGCGGGAACCACCCCTACGAGCAGTACTTC. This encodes CASGNHPYEQYF.

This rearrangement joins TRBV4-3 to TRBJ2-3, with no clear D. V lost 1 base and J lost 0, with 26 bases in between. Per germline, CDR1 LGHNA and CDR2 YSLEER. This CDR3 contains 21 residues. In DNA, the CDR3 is TGCGCCAGCAGCCAAGCCCACTATATTATGTCCGGGCCGGCGAGCACAGATACGCAGTATTTT. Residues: CASSQAHYIMSGPASTDTQYF.

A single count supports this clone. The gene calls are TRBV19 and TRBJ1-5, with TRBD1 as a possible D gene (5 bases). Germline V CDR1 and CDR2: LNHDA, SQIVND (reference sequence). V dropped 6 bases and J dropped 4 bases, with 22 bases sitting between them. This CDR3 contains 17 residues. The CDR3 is CASSPAPDSTRNQPQHF. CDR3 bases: TGTGCCAGTAGCCCGGCCCCTGACAGTACCCGAAATCAGCCCCAGCATTTT.

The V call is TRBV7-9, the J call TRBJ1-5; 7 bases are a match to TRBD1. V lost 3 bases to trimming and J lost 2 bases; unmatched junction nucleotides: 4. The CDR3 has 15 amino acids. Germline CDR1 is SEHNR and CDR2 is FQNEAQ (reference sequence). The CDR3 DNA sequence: TGTGCCAGCAGCTTCTCTACAGGGGGCAATCAGCCCCAGCATTTT. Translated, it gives CASSFSTGGNQPQHF. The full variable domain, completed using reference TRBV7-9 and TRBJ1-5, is DTGVSQNPRHKITKRGQNVTFRCDPISEHNRLYWYRQTLGQGPEFLTYFQNEAQLEKSRLLSDRFSAERPKGSFSTLEIQRTEQGDSAMYLCASSFSTGGNQPQHFGDGTRLSIL.

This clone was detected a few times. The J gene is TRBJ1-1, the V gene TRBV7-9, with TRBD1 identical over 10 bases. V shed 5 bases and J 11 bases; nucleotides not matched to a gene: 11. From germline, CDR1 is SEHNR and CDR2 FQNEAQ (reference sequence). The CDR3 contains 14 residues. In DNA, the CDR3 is TGTGCCAGCAGCCCATGGGACAGGGGTTTACGGGCTTTCTTT. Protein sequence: CASSPWDRGLRAFF.

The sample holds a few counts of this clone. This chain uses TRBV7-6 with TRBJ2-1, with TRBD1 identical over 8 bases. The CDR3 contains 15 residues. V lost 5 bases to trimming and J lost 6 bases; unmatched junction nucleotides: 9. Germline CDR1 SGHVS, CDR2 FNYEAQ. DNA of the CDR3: TGTGCCAGCAGCCAGACCGGGACAGGTCTCAATGAGCAGTTCTTC. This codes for CASSQTGTGLNEQFF.

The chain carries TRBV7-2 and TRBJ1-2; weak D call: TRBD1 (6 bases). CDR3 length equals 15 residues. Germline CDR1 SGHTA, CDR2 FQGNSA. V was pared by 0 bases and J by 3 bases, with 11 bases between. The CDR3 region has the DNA TGTGCCAGCAGCTTAGCCCCCAGGGGCTACTATGGCTACACCTTC. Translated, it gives CASSLAPRGYYGYTF.

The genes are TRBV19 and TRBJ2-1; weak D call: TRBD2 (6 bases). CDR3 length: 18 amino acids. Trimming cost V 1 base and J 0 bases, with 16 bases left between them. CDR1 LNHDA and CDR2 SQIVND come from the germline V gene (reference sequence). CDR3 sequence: CASSIGLTRASSYNEQFF. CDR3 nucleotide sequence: TGTGCCAGTAGTATAGGCCTGACTAGGGCGAGCTCCTACAATGAGCAGTTCTTC.

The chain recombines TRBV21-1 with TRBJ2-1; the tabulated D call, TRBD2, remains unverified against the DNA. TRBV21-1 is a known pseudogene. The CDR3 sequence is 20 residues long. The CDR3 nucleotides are TGTGCCAGCAGCAAAGGTAGGGTTAGCGGGGGGTTGAGCTCCTACAATGAGCAGTTCTTC. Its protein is CASSKGRVSGGLSSYNEQFF.

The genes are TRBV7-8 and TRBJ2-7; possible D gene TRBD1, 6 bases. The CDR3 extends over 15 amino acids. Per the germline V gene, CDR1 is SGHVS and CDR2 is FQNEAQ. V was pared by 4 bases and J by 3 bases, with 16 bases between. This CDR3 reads CASSSTGTHGYEQYF. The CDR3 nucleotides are TGTGCCAGCAGCTCCACCGGGACACACGGCTACGAGCAGTACTTC.

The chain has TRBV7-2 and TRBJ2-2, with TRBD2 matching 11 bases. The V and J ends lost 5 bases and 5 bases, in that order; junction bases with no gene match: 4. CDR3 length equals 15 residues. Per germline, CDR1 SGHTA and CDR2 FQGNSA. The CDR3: CASSPGLAETGELFF. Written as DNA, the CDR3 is TGTGCCAGCAGCCCGGGACTAGCGGAAACCGGGGAGCTGTTTTTT.

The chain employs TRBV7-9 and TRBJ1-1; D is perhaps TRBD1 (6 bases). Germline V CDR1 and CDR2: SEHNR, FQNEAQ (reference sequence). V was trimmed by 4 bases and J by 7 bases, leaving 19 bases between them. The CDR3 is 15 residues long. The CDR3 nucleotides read TGTGCCAGCAGCTGGGACGTTGGGGGGCAGGGTGAAGCTTTCTTT. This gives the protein CASSWDVGGQGEAFF. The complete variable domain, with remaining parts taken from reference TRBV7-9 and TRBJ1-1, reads DTGVSQNPRHKITKRGQNVTFRCDPISEHNRLYWYRQTLGQGPEFLTYFQNEAQLEKSRLLSDRFSAERPKGSFSTLEIQRTEQGDSAMYLCASSWDVGGQGEAFFGQGTRLTVV.